Following are 29 T cell receptor beta chains from one sample sequenced in a study of T-cell reconstitution after alpha-beta-depleted transplantation in children. As it was prepared, the TCRbeta library received unique molecular identifiers. TCRdb recomputed calls from the PCR reads with MiXCR, one row per CDR3 protein. This sample has some 600,000 distinct CDR3 sequences; 10% to 15% occur once, and the top ten carry around 2.2%. The specimen comprised PBMCs, mostly from graft donor cells, sampled 360 days after TCRalphabeta/CD19-depleted stem cell transplant. These receptors all come from a male patient between 10 and 17 years old who had a stem cell transplant for acute myeloid leukemia, so the T cells may come from the graft donor.

This chain links TRBV7-2 with TRBJ2-5, with D tentatively TRBD1 (6 bases). V dropped 1 base and J dropped 5 bases, with 14 bases sitting between them. Germline V gene sequence: CDR1 SGHTA, CDR2 FQGNSA. The CDR3 covers 15 residues. The CDR3 protein is CASSLVFGGGETQYF. The DNA for the CDR3 is TGTGCCAGCAGCTTAGTGTTTGGGGGCGGGGAGACCCAGTACTTC.

At least ten counts were recorded for this clonotype. V and J are TRBV4-2 and TRBJ2-7; TRBD1 agrees at 7 bases. The germline CDR1 and CDR2 sequences are LGHNA and YNFKEQ. V trimming: 0 bases; J trimming: 2 bases; junction bases outside the gene matches: 7. This CDR3 region has 16 residues. The CDR3 loop is CASSQDRGQAPYEQYF. CDR3 in DNA: TGTGCCAGCAGCCAAGATAGAGGACAGGCCCCCTACGAGCAGTACTTC.

This clonotype was counted at least ten times. This chain connects TRBV12-3 or TRBV12-4 to TRBJ2-7; D is possibly TRBD1 or TRBD2 (5 bases each). The length of the CDR3 is 13 residues. V shed 5 bases and J shed 6 bases, with 14 bases lying between them. The CDR3 nucleotides read TGTGCCAGCAGTCCGGGACCCACGATCGAGCAGTACTTC. The encoded protein is CASSPGPTIEQYF.

This rearrangement joins TRBV29-1 to TRBJ2-7; 10 bases match TRBD1. Germline V gene sequence: CDR1 SQVTM, CDR2 ANQGSEA. This CDR3 has 15 residues. With V trimmed by 5 bases and J by 5 bases, 12 bases remained unmatched. CDR3: CSVSPSGTGVNEQYF. CDR3 nucleotide sequence: TGCAGCGTTTCTCCTTCCGGGACAGGGGTTAACGAGCAGTACTTC.

This clonotype has a handful of counts. This CDR3 reads CAISGYGGRDIQETQYF. CDR3 sequence (DNA): TGTGCCATCAGTGGATATGGCGGGAGGGATATCCAAGAGACCCAGTACTTC. The chain combines TRBV10-3 with TRBJ2-5, with 9 bases that match TRBD2. Germline CDR1 and CDR2: ENHRY and SYGVKD. The CDR3 is made up of 17 amino acids. The V and J ends lost 4 bases and 1 base, in that order; junction bases with no gene match: 10.

The chain combines TRBV11-2 with TRBJ2-1, with 8 bases aligning to TRBD2. This CDR3 region has 19 residues. Looked up from germline, CDR1 is SGHAT and CDR2 is FQNNGV. With V trimmed by 1 base and J by 3 bases, 14 bases remained unmatched. The CDR3 is CASSLGPSTGSGNYNEQFF. The CDR3 DNA reads as TGTGCCAGCAGCTTAGGCCCCTCTACCGGTAGCGGGAACTACAATGAGCAGTTCTTC. Full variable domain (rest looked up from reference TRBV11-2 and TRBJ2-1): EAGVAQSPRYKIIEKRQSVAFWCNPISGHATLYWYQQILGQGPKLLIQFQNNGVVDDSQLPKDRFSAERLKGVDSTLKIQPAKLEDSAVYLCASSLGPSTGSGNYNEQFFGPGTRLTVL.

This clonotype was found a few times. The J gene is TRBJ1-1, the V gene TRBV27; D uncertain. In germline, CDR1 is MNHEY, CDR2 SMNVEV (reference sequence). The CDR3 length is 14 residues. Trimming took off 6 bases at V and 3 bases at J, with 14 bases between the two ends. The CDR3 region is CASRERAGYTEAFF. The CDR3 DNA reads as TGTGCCAGCAGGGAGAGGGCCGGATACACTGAAGCTTTCTTT.

The rearrangement uses TRBV20-1 and TRBJ2-3; D unclear. Germline CDR1 and CDR2: DFQATT and SNEGSKA (reference sequence). The CDR3 is 10 amino acids. Between the trimmed V and J ends, which lost 6 bases and 12 bases, there was a span of 13 bases. The CDR3 coding sequence is TGCAGTGCAGCGAGTGGATCACAGTATTTT. Its translation is CSAASGSQYF.

This clonotype was counted at least ten times. V and J are TRBV12-3 or TRBV12-4 and TRBJ2-1; maybe TRBD2 (6 bases). CDR3 length: 13 residues. CDR3 sequence reads: CAQRGPGDGEQFF. The CDR3 coding sequence is TGTGCTCAGCGAGGGCCGGGAGACGGTGAGCAGTTCTTC.

V usage is TRBV11-1 and J usage is TRBJ2-5; perhaps TRBD2 as D (6 bases). The CDR3 has 18 residues. CDR1 SGHAT and CDR2 FQDESV come from the germline V gene (reference sequence). V was shortened by 5 bases and J by 4 bases, with 26 bases between the two germline ends. The CDR3 DNA reads as TGTGCCAGCAGCACACGCAGACTAGTTTCGAGGGAGAGAGAGACCCAGTACTTC. Its translation is CASSTRRLVSRERETQYF.

J is TRBJ2-1 and V is TRBV29-1; 11 bases fit TRBD2. Trimming removed 0 bases from V and 10 bases from J; junction bases left unmatched: 11. Germline V gives CDR1 SQVTM, CDR2 ANQGSEA. CDR3 length equals 16 residues. The CDR3 DNA sequence: TGCAGCGTTGAAGATGAGGGACTAGCGGCCGCGTGGGAGCAGTTCTTC. Amino acid sequence: CSVEDEGLAAAWEQFF.

This clonotype was counted ten times or more. The chain is built from TRBV7-6 and TRBJ1-1; tentatively, D is TRBD1 (5 bases). V shed 0 bases and J shed 3 bases, with 11 bases lying between them. CDR3 size: 15 residues. Germline values: CDR1 SGHVS, CDR2 FNYEAQ. CDR3 sequence: CASSLASGGYTEAFF. The CDR3 coding sequence is TGTGCCAGCAGCTTAGCTTCGGGGGGATACACTGAAGCTTTCTTT.

This clonotype occurred a few times. The V gene is TRBV7-3, the J gene TRBJ1-2; TRBD1 is a possible D gene (5 bases). Germline lookup yields CDR1 SGHTA and CDR2 FQGTGA. The CDR3 is 14 amino acids. V gave up 5 bases and J gave up 3 bases, with 13 bases separating them. CDR3 sequence (DNA): TGTGCCAGCAGCCCCGGTACAGGAGACTATGGCTACACCTTC. Translating gives CASSPGTGDYGYTF.

V usage is TRBV20-1 and J usage is TRBJ2-1; TRBD2 matches 10 bases. V gave up 0 bases and J gave up 2 bases; unmatched junction bases: 10. Looked up from germline, CDR1 is DFQATT and CDR2 is SNEGSKA (reference sequence). The CDR3 runs to 18 residues. The CDR3: CSARDEVSSGSTYNEQFF. CDR3 nucleotide sequence: TGCAGTGCTAGAGATGAGGTTTCTAGCGGGAGCACCTACAATGAGCAGTTCTTC.

This clonotype has a count of ten or more. V is TRBV28 and J is TRBJ2-2; D may be TRBD1 or TRBD2 (5 bases each). Trimming took 6 bases from V and 5 from J, leaving 19 bases between them. Germline CDR1 reads MDHEN; CDR2 reads SYDVKM. The CDR3 length is 16 residues. The CDR3 sequence is CASSPIGEFFTGELFF. In DNA, the CDR3 is TGTGCCAGCAGCCCGATAGGGGAGTTCTTTACCGGGGAGCTGTTTTTT. Looking up the rest from reference TRBV28 and TRBJ2-2 gives the full variable domain: DVKVTQSSRYLVKRTGEKVFLECVQDMDHENMFWYRQDPGLGLRLIYFSYDVKMKEKGDIPEGYSVSREKKERFSLILESASTNQTSMYLCASSPIGEFFTGELFFGEGSRLTVL.

This clonotype was seen more than once but under ten times. V gene TRBV6-1 combines with J gene TRBJ2-7; 9 bases line up with TRBD1. Germline CDR1 reads MNHNS; CDR2 reads SASEGT. After removal of 7 bases from V and 3 bases from J, the junction contained 19 bases not matched to a gene. There are 18 residues in the CDR3. The CDR3 protein is CASIRSLLPGQGNYEQYF. In DNA, the CDR3 is TGTGCCAGCATCAGGAGTTTATTACCGGGACAGGGTAACTACGAGCAGTACTTC.

This clonotype was recorded many times. The J gene is TRBJ2-5, the V gene TRBV12-3 or TRBV12-4; 9 bases line up with TRBD2. This CDR3 is built from 16 residues. Unmatched junction bases numbered 8, after V lost 2 bases and J lost 4 bases. The CDR3 coding sequence is TGTGCCAGCAGTTTAAGGCTAGCGGGAATTTTAGAGACCCAGTACTTC. Amino acid sequence: CASSLRLAGILETQYF.

The chain has TRBV6-5 and TRBJ2-1, with TRBD2 matching 9 bases. The ends lost 0 bases at V and 6 bases at J; junction bases unmatched: 6. The CDR3 extends over 16 amino acids. Germline CDR1 is MNHEY and CDR2 is SVGAGI. CDR3 bases: TGTGCCAGCAGTTACTCGAGCGGGAGGCCAGGCAATGAGCAGTTCTTC. It specifies CASSYSSGRPGNEQFF.

The chain couples TRBV5-1 to TRBJ2-6; TRBD1 agrees at 9 bases. The length of the CDR3 is 18 residues. Germline V gene lookup returns CDR1 SGHRS and CDR2 YFSETQ. The ends lost 0 bases at V and 0 bases at J; junction bases unmatched: 4. CDR3 nucleotides: TGCGCCAGCAGCTTGGAGGGACAGGGCCCCTCTGGGGCCAACGTCCTGACTTTC. The encoded protein is CASSLEGQGPSGANVLTF.

This clonotype was observed a few times. CDR3 sequence (DNA): TGTGCCAGCGGGAGGACCGAGACCCAGTACTTC. The encoded protein is CASGRTETQYF. The gene calls are TRBV6-2 or TRBV6-3 and TRBJ2-5; D is perhaps TRBD2 (6 bases). Germline CDR1 is MNHEY and CDR2 is SVGEGT. CDR3 length: 11 residues. Trimming took off 8 bases at V and 5 bases at J, with 9 bases between the two ends.

This clonotype was seen only a few times. The CDR3 here is CASSQVGVFTGELFF. The CDR3 DNA sequence: TGTGCCAGCAGCCAAGTTGGAGTTTTCACCGGGGAGCTGTTTTTT. The genes are TRBV16 and TRBJ2-2, with D unresolved. The CDR3 has 15 amino acids. Germline values: CDR1 KGHSY, CDR2 FQNENV. Trimming took off 2 bases at V and 4 bases at J, with 11 bases between the two ends.

This clonotype was seen a few times. The V call is TRBV6-5, the J call TRBJ2-4, with D tentatively TRBD2 (5 bases). This CDR3 spans 16 amino acids. Trimming cost V 1 base and J 0 bases, with 10 bases left between them. CDR1 is MNHEY and CDR2 is SVGAGI in the germline V gene. CDR3 residues: CASSYLSGLAKNIQYF. The CDR3 DNA reads TGTGCCAGCAGTTACTTGAGCGGCCTAGCCAAAAACATTCAGTACTTC.

The chain is built from TRBV18 and TRBJ2-7; D may be TRBD1 (6 bases). This CDR3 spans 17 amino acids. The germline CDR1 and CDR2 sequences are KGHSH and LQKENI. V was pared by 2 bases and J by 3 bases, with 20 bases between. CDR3 in DNA: TGTGCCAGCTCACCATTCGCGAGGACAGCGTCATACTACGAGCAGTACTTC. Translating gives CASSPFARTASYYEQYF. Variable domain in full (rest from reference TRBV18 and TRBJ2-7): NAGVMQNPRHLVRRRGQEARLRCSPMKGHSHVYWYRQLPEEGLKFMVYLQKENIIDESGMPKERFSAEFPKEGPSILRIQQVVRGDSAAYFCASSPFARTASYYEQYFGPGTRLTVT.

This clonotype was seen ten or more times. The chain recombines TRBV6-2 or TRBV6-3 with TRBJ1-1; D is unresolved. CDR3 length: 16 residues. Germline CDR1 and CDR2: MNHEY and SVGEGT. The ends were cut back, 2 bases at V and 0 bases at J, with 13 bases in the middle. DNA for the CDR3: TGTGCCAGCAGTTACCTTTTGGCAGATCTGAACACTGAAGCTTTCTTT. Translating gives CASSYLLADLNTEAFF.

Ten or more counts support this clonotype. The chain has TRBV4-3 and TRBJ2-1, with TRBD2 matching 10 bases. V was pared by 3 bases and J by 2 bases, with 4 bases of the junction left unmatched. Germline V lookup: CDR1 LGHNA, CDR2 YSLEER. The length of the CDR3 is 16 residues. CDR3 sequence reads: CASSQLSGRAYNEQFF. As DNA, the CDR3 is TGCGCCAGCAGCCAGTTAAGCGGGAGGGCCTACAATGAGCAGTTCTTC.

This clonotype turned up a few times. V and J are TRBV29-1 and TRBJ2-2; either TRBD1 or TRBD2 may supply D (6 bases each). The CDR3 contains 15 residues. V lost 4 bases to trimming and J lost 3 bases, with 15 bases between them. CDR1 and CDR2 (germline): SQVTM, ANQGSEA. CDR3 in amino acids: CSVASGGWDTGELFF. The DNA for the CDR3 is TGCAGCGTTGCGTCCGGGGGCTGGGACACCGGGGAGCTGTTTTTT.

This clonotype was detected only a few times. V and J are TRBV11-1 and TRBJ2-1, with D tentatively TRBD2 (5 bases). Trimming removed 4 bases at V and 9 bases at J, with 31 bases between. The V gene's germline CDR1 is SGHAT and CDR2 FQDESV (reference sequence). This CDR3 has 19 amino acids. CDR3 residues: CASSSAPSGWILNIGEQFF. The CDR3 bases are TGTGCCAGCAGCTCCGCGCCCTCGGGGTGGATCCTAAACATTGGTGAGCAGTTCTTC. Filled out from reference TRBV11-1 and TRBJ2-1, the complete variable domain reads EAEVAQSPRYKITEKSQAVAFWCDPISGHATLYWYRQILGQGPELLVQFQDESVVDDSQLPKDRFSAERLKGVDSTLKIQPAELGDSAMYLCASSSAPSGWILNIGEQFFGPGTRLTVL.

The chain employs TRBV15 and TRBJ2-7, with D maybe TRBD2 (5 bases). V shed 9 bases and J shed 5 bases, with 14 bases lying between them. The length of the CDR3 is 12 residues. The V gene's germline CDR1 is LNHNV and CDR2 YYDKDF (reference sequence). Here the CDR3 DNA reads TGTGCCACTCGTCGGGATAGTAACGAGCAGTACTTC. Its translation: CATRRDSNEQYF.

CDR3 DNA sequence: TGTGCCAGCAGCGTAGACCTAGCGGCCTACGAGCAGTACTTC. Its translation: CASSVDLAAYEQYF. The chain recombines TRBV9 with TRBJ2-7, with 7 positions matching TRBD2. The CDR3 is 14 residues long. Per germline, CDR1 SGDLS and CDR2 YYNGEE. The V gene end was trimmed by 0 bases and the J gene end by 2 bases; junction bases not matched to a gene: 2.